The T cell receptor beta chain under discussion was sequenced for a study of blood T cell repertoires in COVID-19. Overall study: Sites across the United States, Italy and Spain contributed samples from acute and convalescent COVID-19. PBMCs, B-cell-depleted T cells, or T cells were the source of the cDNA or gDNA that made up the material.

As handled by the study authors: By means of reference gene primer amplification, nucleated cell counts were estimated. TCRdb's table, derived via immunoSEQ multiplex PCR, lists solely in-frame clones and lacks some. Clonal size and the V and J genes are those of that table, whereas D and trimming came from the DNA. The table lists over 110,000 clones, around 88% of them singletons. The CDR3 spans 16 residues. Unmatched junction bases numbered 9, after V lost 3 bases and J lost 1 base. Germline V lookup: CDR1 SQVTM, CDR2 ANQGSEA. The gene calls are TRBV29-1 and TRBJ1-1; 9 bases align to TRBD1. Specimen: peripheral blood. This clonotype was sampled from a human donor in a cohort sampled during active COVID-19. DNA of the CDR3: TGCAGCGTTGAGAGTATGGACAGGGGTACGAACACTGAAGCTTTCTTT. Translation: CSVESMDRGTNTEAFF.